The 9 T cell receptor beta chains given below trace back to one sample, sequenced in a study of T cells after yellow fever vaccination. MiXCR, run by TCRdb on the 5' RACE reads, gives a single entry per CDR3 protein. The sample lists about 510,000 distinct CDR3 sequences, just over 20% occurring once. The material was PBMCs, obtained around 3 weeks after the first yellow fever vaccination. The receptors originated from a man aged 18-30 years who received the YFV17D yellow fever vaccine.

The V gene is TRBV4-3, the J gene TRBJ2-5; possible D gene TRBD1, 6 bases. CDR1 and CDR2 (germline): LGHNA, YSLEER. The CDR3 contains 16 residues. V was pared by 0 bases and J by 2 bases, with 13 bases between. Here the CDR3 reads CASSQDRGTPQETQYF. DNA of the CDR3: TGCGCCAGCAGCCAAGATAGGGGGACACCACAAGAGACCCAGTACTTC.

This clonotype was detected a few times. The V call is TRBV6-5, the J call TRBJ1-1; D perhaps matches TRBD1 (5 bases). In germline, CDR1 is MNHEY, CDR2 SVGAGI. Trimming removed 3 bases at V and 5 bases at J, with 13 bases between. The CDR3 runs 14 residues. CDR3 loop: CASSYRGLRTEAFF. CDR3 DNA sequence: TGTGCCAGCAGTTATCGGGGCCTAAGGACTGAAGCTTTCTTT.

The table lists this clonotype with a few counts. J is TRBJ1-4 and V is TRBV4-1; D might be TRBD1 (5 bases). Germline V lookup: CDR1 MGHRA, CDR2 YSYEKL. The length of the CDR3 is 15 residues. V lost 1 base to trimming and J lost 3 bases, with 9 bases between them. The CDR3 loop reads CASSQGRGSNEKLFF. CDR3 sequence (DNA): TGCGCCAGCAGCCAAGGAAGGGGTTCTAATGAAAAACTGTTTTTT.

This clonotype showed up just a few times. This chain uses TRBV18 with TRBJ1-3; D remains unclear. Germline V gene lookup returns CDR1 KGHSH and CDR2 LQKENI. The CDR3 is 14 amino acids. The V gene lost 1 base and the J gene lost 3 bases, with 7 bases spanning the gap. The DNA for the CDR3 is TGTGCCAGCTCACCACACCTCGTTGGAAACACCATATATTTT. Translated, it gives CASSPHLVGNTIYF.

This clonotype showed up just a few times. The rearrangement links TRBV20-1 to TRBJ2-5, with a weak D call TRBD2 (7 bases). The CDR3 is made up of 12 amino acids. V was trimmed by 3 bases and J by 5 bases, leaving 10 bases between them. The germline gives CDR1 DFQATT, CDR2 SNEGSKA (reference sequence). The CDR3 coding sequence is TGCAGTGCTAGGAAGGGGGGGGAGACCCAGTACTTC. Its protein product is CSARKGGETQYF.

This clonotype was seen a handful of times. The chain recombines TRBV20-1 with TRBJ2-7, with D perhaps TRBD1 (6 bases). This CDR3 has 14 residues. CDR1 and CDR2 from the germline V gene are DFQATT and SNEGSKA (reference sequence). The V end lost 3 bases, the J end lost 3 bases, and 15 bases lay between the germline ends. In nucleotides, the CDR3 is TGCAGTGCTAGTTCGAGGACAGCCTACTACGAGCAGTACTTC. This gives the protein CSASSRTAYYEQYF.

This clonotype was detected a few times. The J gene is TRBJ2-2, the V gene TRBV4-3; 12 bases align to TRBD2. V lost 5 bases to trimming and J lost 4 bases; unmatched junction nucleotides: 5. CDR1 LGHNA and CDR2 YSLEER come from the germline V gene. The CDR3 loop spans 16 amino acids. CDR3 residues: CASSGLAGSFTGELFF. CDR3 bases: TGCGCCAGCAGCGGACTAGCGGGGAGTTTCACCGGGGAGCTGTTTTTT.

CDR3 in DNA: TGTGCCAGCAGCGTAGGAAGGGGGCTCGCCACAGATACGCAGTATTTT. It yields the protein CASSVGRGLATDTQYF. The rearrangement joins TRBV9 to TRBJ2-3; 7 bases align to TRBD1. Trimming at V came to 0 bases and at J to 2 bases, leaving 6 bases not matched to a gene. The CDR3 spans 16 residues. Germline CDR1 and CDR2: SGDLS and YYNGEE.

V usage is TRBV29-1 and J usage is TRBJ2-5; D gene unclear. Germline V lookup: CDR1 SQVTM, CDR2 ANQGSEA. Trimming pared 6 bases from V and 5 bases from J, leaving 16 bases between. The CDR3 is 13 residues long. Here the CDR3 reads CSVSPSDVETQYF. The CDR3 nucleotides are TGCAGCGTCTCTCCTTCAGATGTCGAGACCCAGTACTTC.